Sequencing of this T cell receptor (beta chain) was carried out in a study of T cell responses to AZD1222 COVID-19 vaccine. Regarding this clone: Its specificity is unknown.

The V and J ends lost 7 bases and 2 bases, in that order; junction bases with no gene match: 14. The CDR3 is made up of 17 amino acids. Germline V lookup: CDR1 ENHRY, CDR2 SYGVKD. Recipients boosted at about 4 weeks or about 12 weeks are pooled. General study points: Without day 14 samples, only post-peak T cell repertoires were studied. AZD1222 recipients seropositive at baseline numbered only six or seven. Among the donors, most were white British and more were female, and clonal diversity was possibly underestimated.

The assay was immunoSEQ multiplex PCR, and TCRdb's table has in-frame clones only and misses some. The sample holds approximately 160,000 clones, approximately 94% seen once. V and J are TRBV10-3 and TRBJ2-7; the match to TRBD2 covers 10 bases. The TCR was taken from an adult who received the AZD1222 COVID-19 vaccine. Material: peripheral blood, obtained 28 days after the second AZD1222 dose. The CDR3 coding sequence is TGTGCCATCAAAAGGGCTAGCGGGAGTGTTGCGACCTACGAGCAGTACTTC. This codes for CAIKRASGSVATYEQYF.